Shown below are 8 T cell receptor beta chains from a single sample sequenced in a study of shared clonotypes between healthy human individuals. This table comes from immunoSEQ multiplex PCR, and its TCRdb copy is limited to in-frame clones, with some not included. The sample holds about 680,000 clones, about 78% seen once. Sequenced: memory CD4+ T cells sorted from blood. This sample's subset: CD45RA-negative fraction. The source of these receptors is a woman aged 25 to 45 in good health.

The rearrangement joins TRBV7-9 to TRBJ1-1, with D possibly matching TRBD1 (5 bases). Trimming pared 6 bases from V and 6 bases from J, leaving 17 bases between. Germline V gene data show CDR1 as SEHNR and CDR2 as FQNEAQ (reference sequence). CDR3 length: 14 amino acids. This chain's CDR3 is CASRGGWYEAEAFF. In nucleotides, the CDR3 is TGTGCCAGCAGGGGGGGTTGGTATGAGGCTGAAGCTTTCTTT. The whole variable domain, filled in from reference TRBV7-9 and TRBJ1-1, reads DTGVSQNPRHKITKRGQNVTFRCDPISEHNRLYWYRQTLGQGPEFLTYFQNEAQLEKSRLLSDRFSAERPKGSFSTLEIQRTEQGDSAMYLCASRGGWYEAEAFFGQGTRLTVV.

The chain joins TRBV6-5 to TRBJ1-2; TRBD1 agrees at 9 bases. The trim removed 4 bases at V and 2 bases at J, leaving 5 bases unmatched. Per germline, CDR1 MNHEY and CDR2 SVGAGI. CDR3 length equals 15 residues. CDR3 residues: CASSFRGTGNYGYTF. The CDR3 DNA sequence: TGTGCCAGCAGTTTCAGGGGGACAGGGAACTATGGCTACACCTTC.

The V and J genes are TRBV28 and TRBJ1-5; D gene uncertain. This CDR3 spans 14 amino acids. V lost 1 base to trimming and J lost 6 bases, with 10 bases between them. CDR1 is MDHEN and CDR2 is SYDVKM in the germline V gene. The CDR3 here is CASSLSGNSQPQHF. The CDR3 DNA sequence: TGTGCCAGCAGTTTATCGGGGAATAGTCAGCCCCAGCATTTT. Based on the CDR3 plus reference TRBV28 and TRBJ1-5, the full variable domain is DVKVTQSSRYLVKRTGEKVFLECVQDMDHENMFWYRQDPGLGLRLIYFSYDVKMKEKGDIPEGYSVSREKKERFSLILESASTNQTSMYLCASSLSGNSQPQHFGDGTRLSIL.

This clone was counted only a few times. The chain joins TRBV12-5 to TRBJ2-1, with D perhaps being TRBD1 or TRBD2 (5 bases each). The length of the CDR3 is 8 residues. V lost 9 bases and J 15 bases, leaving 9 bases between the germline ends. In germline, CDR1 is LGHNT, CDR2 FRNRAP. The CDR3 region is CASRGRFF. DNA for the CDR3: TGTGCTAGCCGGGGACGGTTCTTC.

There are many counts of this clone. The genes are TRBV2 and TRBJ2-7, with a weak D call TRBD1 (6 bases). The CDR3 has 15 residues. CDR1 SNHLY and CDR2 FYNNEI come from the germline V gene. V lost 7 bases and J 3 bases, leaving 19 bases between the germline ends. This CDR3 reads CASTPREQGSYEQYF. Here the CDR3 DNA reads TGTGCCAGCACTCCTAGGGAACAGGGAAGCTACGAGCAGTACTTC.

The rearrangement joins TRBV5-1 to TRBJ2-1, with 10 bases lining up with TRBD2. The length of the CDR3 is 15 residues. Germline V gene data show CDR1 as SGHRS and CDR2 as YFSETQ. The V segment lost 0 bases and the J segment 9 bases; nucleotides outside the gene matches: 6. The DNA for the CDR3 is TGCGCCAGCAGCTTGGTGGCTAGCGGGAGCAGTGAGCAGTTCTTC. This encodes CASSLVASGSSEQFF. Combining the CDR3 with reference TRBV5-1 and TRBJ2-1 gives the whole variable domain KAGVTQTPRYLIKTRGQQVTLSCSPISGHRSVSWYQQTPGQGLQFLFEYFSETQRNKGNFPGRFSGRQFSNSRSEMNVSTLELGDSALYLCASSLVASGSSEQFFGPGTRLTVL.

The J gene is TRBJ2-1, the V gene TRBV7-8, with TRBD2 matching 8 bases. The CDR3 totals 16 residues. Germline trimming cut 1 base from V and 5 bases from J; bases unmatched to any gene: 7. The germline gives CDR1 SGHVS, CDR2 FQNEAQ. This CDR3 is CASSLGHSGKDNEQFF. The CDR3 coding sequence is TGTGCCAGCAGCTTAGGACATAGCGGGAAAGACAATGAGCAGTTCTTC. Full variable domain (missing parts from reference TRBV7-8 and TRBJ2-1): GAGVSQSPRYKVAKRGQDVALRCDPISGHVSLFWYQQALGQGPEFLTYFQNEAQLDKSGLPSDRFFAERPEGSVSTLKIQRTQQEDSAVYLCASSLGHSGKDNEQFFGPGTRLTVL.

This rearrangement joins TRBV5-5 to TRBJ2-5; TRBD2 agrees at 8 bases. Germline V gives CDR1 SGHKS, CDR2 YYEKEE (reference sequence). This CDR3 has 15 residues. After removal of 1 base from V and 2 bases from J, the junction contained 4 bases not matched to a gene. DNA of the CDR3: TGTGCCAGCAGCTTGCTCAGCGGGGGACAAGAGACCCAGTACTTC. Residues: CASSLLSGGQETQYF.